This TCR beta chain was retrieved from a study of blood T cell repertoires in COVID-19. Study context: Sites in the United States, Italy and Spain provided acute and convalescent COVID-19 samples. Sources were T cells, B-cell-depleted T cells, or PBMCs; the material itself was cDNA or gDNA.

The CDR3 contains 16 residues. CDR1 is LGHDT, CDR2 YNNKEL, per germline (reference sequence). J gave up 1 base and V 0 bases, and 5 bases lay outside the gene matches. Seattle participants joined during active infection and were tracked over time. In the original processing: Nucleated cell number was recorded as an estimate derived from reference gene primer amplification. TCRdb's table, derived via immunoSEQ multiplex PCR, lists solely in-frame clones and lacks some. Clone size and the V and J calls come from that table; the DNA yielded D and trimming. The top ten clones hold 2.2% of a sample with 250,000 to 300,000 clones, approximately 90% of them seen once.

Sequenced material: peripheral blood. The genes are TRBV3-1 (or the pseudogene TRBV3-2) and TRBJ1-1; 7 nucleotides line up with TRBD1. This receptor was obtained from a woman in her thirties with COVID-19, enrolled during active disease. This CDR3 reads CASSQDPGTANTEAFF. DNA of the CDR3: TGTGCCAGCAGCCAAGATCCTGGGACAGCGAACACTGAAGCTTTCTTT.